The clone carrying this T cell receptor beta chain was counted a single time. What it binds is not known. Trimming left V 2 bases short and J 4 bases short, with 16 bases between. Germline V gives CDR1 SGHVS, CDR2 FQNEAQ. The CDR3 is 16 residues long. This sample was included in a study of Ad26.COV2.S vaccination and SARS-CoV-2 variants. Overall study findings and caveats: An underestimation of total T cell responses may have resulted from the TCR breadth and depth analyses. Vaccine recipients posted higher spike-specific TCR breadth than their placebo counterparts. Vaccinees and placebo recipients showed similar non-spike TCR breadth. Post-vaccination spike-specific CD8+ and CD4+ T cell responses reportedly had substantial breadth.

Some clones are missing from TCRdb's copy, which holds only in-frame ones; the method was immunoSEQ multiplex PCR. This table has more than 150,000 clones, roughly 89% appearing once. The sequence was collected from a human donor who had recovered from COVID-19. This chain joins TRBV7-8 and TRBJ2-3; TRBD1 or TRBD2 may be the D gene (5 bases each). The source was peripheral blood, collected after recovery from COVID-19. CDR3 residues: CASSLRGPLGADTQYF. CDR3 nucleotide sequence: TGTGCCAGCAGCTTACGGGGCCCCCTTGGTGCAGATACGCAGTATTTT.